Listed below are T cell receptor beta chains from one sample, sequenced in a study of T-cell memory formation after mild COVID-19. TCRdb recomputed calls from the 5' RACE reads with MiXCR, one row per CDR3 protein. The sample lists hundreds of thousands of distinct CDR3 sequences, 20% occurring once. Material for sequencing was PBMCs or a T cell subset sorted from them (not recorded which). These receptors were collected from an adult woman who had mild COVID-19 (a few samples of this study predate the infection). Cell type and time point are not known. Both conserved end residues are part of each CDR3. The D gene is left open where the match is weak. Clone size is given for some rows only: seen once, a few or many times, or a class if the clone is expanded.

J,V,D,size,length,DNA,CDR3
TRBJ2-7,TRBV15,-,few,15,TGTGCCACCAGCAGAGATCTCCCGGGAATGGACGAGCAGTACTTC,CATSRDLPGMDEQYF
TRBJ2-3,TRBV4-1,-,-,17,TGCGCCAGCAGTCACCCGTCCCAGCTACTACTCACAGATACGCAGTATTTT,CASSHPSQLLLTDTQYF
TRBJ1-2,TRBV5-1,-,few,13,TGCGCCAGCAGCCTTGATCCGGACGGCAGCTACACCTTC,CASSLDPDGSYTF
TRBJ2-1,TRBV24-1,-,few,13,TGTGCCACCAGTGAAGGGGGATACAATGAGCAGTTCTTC,CATSEGGYNEQFF
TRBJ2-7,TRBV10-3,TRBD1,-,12,TGTGCCATCAGAGGACAGGCCTACGAGCAGTACTTC,CAIRGQAYEQYF
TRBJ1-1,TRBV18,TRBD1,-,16,TGTGCCAGCTCCCCCGCGCAGACAGGGGGGAACACTGAATCTTTCTTT,CASSPAQTGGNTESFF
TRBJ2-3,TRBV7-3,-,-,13,TGTGCCAGCAGCTTAAACCGGGAATGGGGGCAGTATTTT,CASSLNREWGQYF
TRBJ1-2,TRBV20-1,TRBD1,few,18,TGCAGTGCTAGCACCCTATCGGGGACAGTGAACGGTACGGGTGGCTACACCTTC,CSASTLSGTVNGTGGYTF
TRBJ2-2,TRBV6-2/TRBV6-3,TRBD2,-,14,TGTGCCAGCAGACTCAGCGGGAGTGTCGGGGAGCTGTTTTTT,CASRLSGSVGELFF
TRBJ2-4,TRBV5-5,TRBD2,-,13,TGTGCCAGCAGCTCCTGGACTAGCGGCCCGGGGAACTTC,CASSSWTSGPGNF
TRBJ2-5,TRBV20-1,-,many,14,TGCAGTGCTAGCAGTTTAGGGTTACAAGAGACCCAGTACTTC,CSASSLGLQETQYF
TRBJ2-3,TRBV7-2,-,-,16,TGTGCCAGCAGCTTAGAGCCGGCGGTACTCACAGATACGCAGTATTTT,CASSLEPAVLTDTQYF
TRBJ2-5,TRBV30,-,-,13,TGTGCCTGGAGTTCCGGGAGAGGTGAGACCCAGTACTTC,CAWSSGRGETQYF
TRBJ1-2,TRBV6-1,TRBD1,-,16,TGTGCCAGCAGTGATCTGGGACAGGGGGGGAGCTATGGCTACACCTTC,CASSDLGQGGSYGYTF